This entry concerns a single T cell receptor (beta chain). Its matching antigen is unknown. Sequencing of TCR beta was performed on blood CD8+ T cells and on blood CD4+ T cells. This CDR3 is 15 amino acids long. V was pared by 6 bases and J by 5 bases, with 13 bases of the junction left unmatched. Looked up from germline, CDR1 is KGHSH and CDR2 is LQKENI. The authors reverse transcribed 0.5 to 1 ug RNA with random hexamers. MiXCR, run by TCRdb on the immunoSEQ multiplex PCR reads, gives a single entry per CDR3 protein. The sample has around 140,000 distinct CDR3 sequences, approximately 96% seen once. The sample belongs to a study of CD8 T cells in Susac syndrome. Study outcomes and limitations: The study recognized that the number of individuals in its TCR sequencing and HLA analysis was relatively small.

The chain employs TRBV18 and TRBJ2-7; the match to TRBD1 covers 7 bases. This TCR came from a human donor with multiple sclerosis. The sequenced sample was CD4+ T cells from PBMCs. This CDR3 reads CASSVRQGAMDEQYF. The CDR3 DNA follows: TGTGCCAGCTCGGTAAGACAGGGTGCTATGGACGAGCAGTACTTC.